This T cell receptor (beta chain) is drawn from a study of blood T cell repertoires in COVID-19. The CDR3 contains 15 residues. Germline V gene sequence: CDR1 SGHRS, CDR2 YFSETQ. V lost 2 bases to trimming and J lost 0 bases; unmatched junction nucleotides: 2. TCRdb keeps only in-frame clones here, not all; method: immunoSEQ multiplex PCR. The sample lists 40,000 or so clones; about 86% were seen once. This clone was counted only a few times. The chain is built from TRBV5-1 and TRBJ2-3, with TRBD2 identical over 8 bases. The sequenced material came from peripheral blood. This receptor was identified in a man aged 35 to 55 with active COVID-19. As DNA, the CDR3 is TGCGCCAGCAGCTTACTAGCGGTTAGCACAGATACGCAGTATTTT. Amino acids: CASSLLAVSTDTQYF.